The rows below give T cell receptor beta chains drawn from one sample of a study of T cell responses to AZD1222 COVID-19 vaccine. This table comes from immunoSEQ multiplex PCR, and its TCRdb copy is limited to in-frame clones, with some not included. The sample includes about 200,000 clones, about 90% seen only once; the top ten take over 6%. Here the sequenced sample was peripheral blood, taken on day 0 of AZD1222 vaccination. The receptors derive from an adult in good health. Each CDR3 is given with its conserved first and last residue.

>TRBV5-6|TRBJ1-5
CASSLASRGNQPQHF
>TRBV30|TRBJ2-1
CAWSVRAGVYNEQFF
>TRBV30|TRBJ2-7
CAWTTGGQGGYEQYF
>TRBV5-8|TRBJ2-1
CASSLVDEQFF
>TRBV7-2|TRBJ2-2
CASSLSPPGYRTGELFF
>TRBV18|TRBJ1-6
CASSLTGAEGDSPLHF
>TRBV3-1/TRBV3-2|TRBJ2-5
CASSQETGTETQYF
>TRBV5-1|TRBJ1-2
CASSLEGAYGYTF
>TRBV27|TRBJ2-7
CASSLKGSFSYEQYF
>TRBV3-1/TRBV3-2|TRBJ2-1
CASSQTGSVGNEQFF
>TRBV5-5|TRBJ2-7
CASSLRSDRGYEQYF
>TRBV5-1|TRBJ2-1
CASRAGNEQFF
>TRBV30|TRBJ2-4
CAWAPLGQVGDIQYF
>TRBV19|TRBJ1-1
CASSRGADTEAFF
>TRBV5-4|TRBJ1-5
CASVFLQGRAQHF
>TRBV10-3|TRBJ1-5
CAISESVGQPQHF
>TRBV30|TRBJ1-3
CAWSEGTGNTIYF
>TRBV4-1|TRBJ1-1
CASSQGQLMNTEAFF
>TRBV7-2|TRBJ2-7
CASSSGQHEQYF
>TRBV30|TRBJ1-4
CAWRPGSVEEKLFF
>TRBV7-8|TRBJ1-5
CASSLGDSSNQPQHF
>TRBV11-2|TRBJ2-7
CASTSAFSYEQYF
>TRBV7-2|TRBJ2-3
CASSLRGRDTQYF
>TRBV2|TRBJ1-1
CASSEAYLRENTEAFF
>TRBV5-4|TRBJ2-5
CASRSQETQYF
>TRBV18|TRBJ1-4
CASSPRGTNEKLFF
>TRBV7-2|TRBJ2-1
CASSLGWDREQFF
>TRBV28|TRBJ2-7
CASSLLQGAYEQYF
>TRBV3-1/TRBV3-2|TRBJ2-7
CATRQGNEQYF
>TRBV19|TRBJ1-1
CASSMRNTEAFF